This passage covers 10 T cell receptor beta chains from one sample sequenced in a study of blood T cell repertoires in COVID-19. The method was immunoSEQ multiplex PCR; TCRdb's version includes in-frame clones alone and lacks a portion of them. The data contain about 150,000 clones, roughly 87% of them singletons. Sequencing was done on a sample of PBMCs or T cells enriched from blood (not recorded which). All receptors derive from a woman aged 45-65 years who had recovered from COVID-19.

This chain links TRBV18 with TRBJ1-4; no firm D call. The V and J ends lost 4 bases and 0 bases respectively, with 9 bases between them. The CDR3 consists of 15 residues. Germline V CDR1 and CDR2: KGHSH, LQKENI. CDR3 nucleotide sequence: TGTGCCAGCTCACACTTTACAGCAACTAATGAAAAACTGTTTTTT. Translated: CASSHFTATNEKLFF.

In DNA, the CDR3 is TGTGCCAGCAGCTTCTGGACTAGCGGGATGAGGTTCTCCTACGAGCAGTACTTC. This gives the protein CASSFWTSGMRFSYEQYF. J is TRBJ2-7 and V is TRBV5-6; 12 nucleotides line up with TRBD2. The germline gives CDR1 SGHDT, CDR2 YYEEEE. This CDR3 has 18 residues. V shed 2 bases, J shed 0 bases, and the junction held 9 bases outside the gene matches.

The gene calls are TRBV7-6 and TRBJ1-2; 7 nucleotides align to TRBD1. Germline loops: CDR1 SGHVS, CDR2 FNYEAQ. The CDR3 is made up of 13 amino acids. V was pared by 5 bases and J by 3 bases, with 3 bases of the junction left unmatched. The CDR3 loop is CASSHDRDYGYTF. The CDR3, as DNA: TGTGCCAGCAGCCATGACAGGGACTATGGCTACACCTTC.

This clone was seen more than once but under ten times. CDR3 amino acids: CASSHAAGGAYNEQFF. The DNA for the CDR3 is TGCGCCAGCAGCCACGCAGCGGGAGGGGCCTACAATGAGCAGTTCTTC. The chain recombines TRBV4-3 with TRBJ2-1; 10 nucleotides agree with TRBD2. V lost 3 bases to trimming and J lost 2 bases; unmatched junction nucleotides: 4. CDR3 length: 16 amino acids. CDR1 LGHNA and CDR2 YSLEER come from the germline V gene.

The chain has TRBV5-4 and TRBJ1-2; TRBD1 aligns across 10 bases. Germline values: CDR1 SGHNT, CDR2 YYREEE (reference sequence). The CDR3 consists of 16 residues. The V and J ends lost 1 base and 0 bases, in that order; junction bases with no gene match: 3. CDR3: CASSLKTGGSNYGYTF. In DNA, the CDR3 is TGTGCCAGCAGCTTGAAGACAGGGGGCTCTAACTATGGCTACACCTTC.

V is TRBV11-3 and J is TRBJ2-5, with 9 bases that match TRBD2. Trimming at V came to 1 base and at J to 2 bases, leaving 5 bases not matched to a gene. The CDR3 covers 16 residues. Germline CDR1 and CDR2: SGHNT and YENEEA. CDR3 loop: CASSLGGRAGQETQYF. CDR3 DNA: TGTGCCAGCAGCTTAGGCGGGAGGGCCGGTCAAGAGACCCAGTACTTC.

This clone was detected only once. V and J are TRBV7-9 and TRBJ2-5; TRBD2 might be the D (5 bases). The CDR3 is made up of 14 amino acids. Germline CDR1 reads SEHNR; CDR2 reads FQNEAQ (reference sequence). Trimming removed 1 base at V and 5 bases at J, with 11 bases between. CDR3 DNA sequence: TGTGCCAGCAGCTTAGAGTCTCGGAGGGAGACCCAGTACTTC. The encoded protein is CASSLESRRETQYF.

The chain recombines TRBV4-2 with TRBJ2-7; 13 bases align to TRBD2. V shed 4 bases and J 6 bases; nucleotides not matched to a gene: 9. Germline CDR1 and CDR2: LGHNA and YNFKEQ. This CDR3 has 16 residues. CDR3 sequence (DNA): TGTGCCAGCAGCCTGCTACTAGCGGGAGGGACCGGCGAGCAGTACTTC. It specifies CASSLLLAGGTGEQYF.

V and J are TRBV6-2 or TRBV6-3 and TRBJ1-5; unclear D gene. CDR1 and CDR2 from the germline V gene are MNHEY and SVGEGT. This CDR3 has 16 residues. Trimming shortened V by 6 bases and J by 9 bases, and 24 bases separated the two germline ends. The CDR3, as DNA: TGTGCCAGCAGCCGATACGAGAGCTCCCAACGGGGGCCCCAGCATTTT. Residues: CASSRYESSQRGPQHF.

The genes are TRBV14 and TRBJ1-1; 7 nucleotides match TRBD1. Germline V gene sequence: CDR1 SGHDN, CDR2 FVKESK. The CDR3 covers 17 residues. J gave up 1 base and V 5 bases, and 13 bases lay outside the gene matches. CDR3 in amino acids: CASSTLGQLGRNTEAFF. Written as DNA, the CDR3 is TGTGCCAGCAGCACTTTGGGACAGTTGGGTCGGAACACTGAAGCTTTCTTT.